Each of the 17 T cell receptor beta chains below was sequenced from the same sample in a study of blood T cells in healthy people across ages. Alongside a J-beta primer mix, a sample-barcoded 5' primer served in a second PCR lasting 7 to 11 cycles. TCRdb fed the 5' RACE reads into MiXCR, producing one record per CDR3 protein. The data hold 790,000 or so distinct CDR3 sequences, with roughly 50% observed a single time. Sequencing input: blood. The receptor source for this set is a man aged 40-55 years in good health.

This chain links TRBV24-1 with TRBJ2-5; D unclear. CDR1 and CDR2 (germline): KGHDR, SFDVKD. This CDR3 is 14 amino acids long. V lost 1 base, J lost 2 bases, and 7 bases lay in between. CDR3 coding DNA: TGTGCCACCAGTGATTTATACCGGCAAGAGACCCAGTACTTC. It translates to CATSDLYRQETQYF.

The genes are TRBV29-1 and TRBJ1-1; no clear D gene. There are 14 residues in the CDR3. The germline CDR1 and CDR2 sequences are SQVTM and ANQGSEA. Trimming took off 4 bases at V and 1 base at J, with 13 bases between the two ends. CDR3 residues: CSVVPGYSNTEAFF. In DNA, the CDR3 is TGCAGCGTTGTACCCGGATATTCGAACACTGAAGCTTTCTTT.

The chain couples TRBV12-3 or TRBV12-4 to TRBJ2-3, with 8 positions matching TRBD2. The ends lost 5 bases at V and 0 bases at J; junction bases unmatched: 7. The length of the CDR3 is 16 residues. In nucleotides, the CDR3 is TGTGCCAGCAGTCCCGGAGTAGCGGGGAGCACAGATACGCAGTATTTT. Its translation is CASSPGVAGSTDTQYF.

V gene TRBV24-1 combines with J gene TRBJ2-3; 12 nucleotides match TRBD1. There are 16 residues in the CDR3. Per germline, CDR1 KGHDR and CDR2 SFDVKD. The junction had 9 bases not matched to a gene; V was cut back by 2 bases and J by 10 bases. In nucleotides, the CDR3 is TGTGCCACCAGTGATTCGGGACAGGGGGCGCCGATGCCGCAGTATTTT. It encodes CATSDSGQGAPMPQYF.

This chain uses TRBV6-5 with TRBJ1-2; perhaps TRBD1 as D (5 bases). V was clipped by 5 bases and J by 1 base, with 17 bases between them. Germline CDR1 is MNHEY and CDR2 is SVGAGI. CDR3 size: 16 residues. Here the CDR3 reads CASSRGTLTLNYGYTF. The CDR3 coding sequence is TGTGCCAGCAGTCGTGGGACCCTGACACTTAACTATGGCTACACCTTC.

This clonotype was counted a few times. The V call is TRBV27, the J call TRBJ2-3; D may be TRBD1 or TRBD2 (6 bases each). Per the germline V gene, CDR1 is MNHEY and CDR2 is SMNVEV (reference sequence). V was trimmed by 3 bases and J by 4 bases, leaving 14 bases between them. The length of the CDR3 is 15 residues. As DNA, the CDR3 is TGTGCCAGCAGTTTGGGTCGGGGGCTCTCAGATACGCAGTATTTT. Protein: CASSLGRGLSDTQYF.

V gene TRBV28 combines with J gene TRBJ2-5; 9 bases map to TRBD2. The CDR3 contains 15 residues. The ends lost 5 bases at V and 7 bases at J; junction bases unmatched: 11. The germline V gene has CDR1 MDHEN and CDR2 SYDVKM. CDR3 bases: TGTGCCAGCAGTCTCGGGACTAGCACGGGGGGGACCCAGTACTTC. As protein: CASSLGTSTGGTQYF.

In this sample, this clonotype turned up a few times. A read error may produce the germline difference seen at one junction end. The chain carries TRBV29-1 and TRBJ2-1; TRBD1 matches at 10 bases. Germline values: CDR1 SQVTM, CDR2 ANQGSEA. The CDR3 contains 14 residues. In DNA form, the CDR3 reads TGCAGCCTTGAGGGGACAGGGGTCTACAATGAGCAGTTCTTC. This codes for CSLEGTGVYNEQFF.

This clonotype was seen more than once but under ten times. This rearrangement joins TRBV27 to TRBJ2-1; 10 bases are shared with TRBD2. The germline V gene encodes CDR1 MNHEY and CDR2 SMNVEV (reference sequence). The CDR3 loop spans 18 amino acids. V was pared by 0 bases and J by 5 bases, with 10 bases of the junction left unmatched. The CDR3 is CASSLSETTSGFHNEQFF. The CDR3 coding sequence is TGTGCCAGCAGTTTATCGGAGACGACTAGCGGGTTCCACAATGAGCAGTTCTTC.

The rearrangement uses TRBV6-2 or TRBV6-3 and TRBJ2-2, with a weak D call TRBD2 (6 bases). Germline CDR1 MNHEY, CDR2 SVGEGT. The CDR3 consists of 14 residues. V was pared by 1 base and J by 7 bases, with 10 bases between. CDR3 in amino acids: CASSYFPEGGELFF. CDR3 bases: TGTGCCAGCAGTTACTTTCCGGAGGGCGGGGAGCTGTTTTTT.

The rearrangement joins TRBV11-2 to TRBJ2-5, with D perhaps matching TRBD1 or TRBD2 (5 bases each). The CDR3 spans 14 residues. V dropped 3 bases and J dropped 3 bases, with 11 bases sitting between them. Germline loops: CDR1 SGHAT, CDR2 FQNNGV. In DNA, the CDR3 is TGTGCCAGCAGCTTGGGACCGAGTAAAGAGACCCAGTACTTC. This codes for CASSLGPSKETQYF.

The chain combines TRBV29-1 with TRBJ2-7, with TRBD1 matching 8 bases. With V trimmed by 6 bases and J by 7 bases, 14 bases remained unmatched. The CDR3 runs to 14 residues. The germline V gene has CDR1 SQVTM and CDR2 ANQGSEA. In nucleotides, the CDR3 is TGCAGCGTGCAGGGGGCCCTCATCGGCAATGAGCAGTACTTC. Translated, it gives CSVQGALIGNEQYF.

The chain links TRBV4-1 to TRBJ1-2; weak D call: TRBD1 (6 bases). The CDR3 loop spans 15 amino acids. Germline CDR1 is MGHRA and CDR2 is YSYEKL. V lost 1 base, J lost 3 bases, and 12 bases lay in between. As DNA, the CDR3 is TGCGCCAGCAGCCAAGGTCCAGGGGAGCACTATGGCTACACCTTC. This codes for CASSQGPGEHYGYTF.

This clonotype was seen repeatedly, ten times or more. The chain employs TRBV27 and TRBJ1-5; D unresolved. The V gene lost 3 bases and the J gene lost 2 bases, with 11 bases spanning the gap. The CDR3 extends over 15 amino acids. In germline, CDR1 is MNHEY, CDR2 SMNVEV (reference sequence). CDR3: CASSFSDGRNQPQHF. The CDR3, as DNA: TGTGCCAGCAGTTTCTCGGACGGACGCAATCAGCCCCAGCATTTT.

The V and J genes are TRBV7-9 and TRBJ2-3; 8 bases map to TRBD1. Germline assignment: CDR1 SEHNR and CDR2 FQNEAQ (reference sequence). Unmatched junction bases numbered 6, after V lost 5 bases and J lost 2 bases. The CDR3 loop spans 15 amino acids. The chain's CDR3 is CASSRDRGDTDTQYF. CDR3 in DNA: TGTGCCAGCAGCAGAGACAGGGGAGACACAGATACGCAGTATTTT.

The V call is TRBV20-1, the J call TRBJ2-1; D is uncertain. The V gene lost 1 base and the J gene lost 4 bases, with 11 bases spanning the gap. Germline V gives CDR1 DFQATT, CDR2 SNEGSKA (reference sequence). The CDR3 sequence is 14 residues long. In nucleotides, the CDR3 is TGCAGTGCTAGAGGACCCAACAATTACAATGAGCAGTTCTTC. This encodes CSARGPNNYNEQFF.

The chain combines TRBV3-1 with TRBJ2-5, with TRBD1 identical over 7 bases. The CDR3 has 15 residues. V was pared by 3 bases and J by 7 bases, with 11 bases of the junction left unmatched. In germline, CDR1 is LGHDT, CDR2 YNNKEL (reference sequence). The CDR3 protein is CASSQLRDRGGTQYF. As DNA, the CDR3 is TGTGCCAGCAGCCAGCTCCGGGACAGAGGAGGGACCCAGTACTTC.